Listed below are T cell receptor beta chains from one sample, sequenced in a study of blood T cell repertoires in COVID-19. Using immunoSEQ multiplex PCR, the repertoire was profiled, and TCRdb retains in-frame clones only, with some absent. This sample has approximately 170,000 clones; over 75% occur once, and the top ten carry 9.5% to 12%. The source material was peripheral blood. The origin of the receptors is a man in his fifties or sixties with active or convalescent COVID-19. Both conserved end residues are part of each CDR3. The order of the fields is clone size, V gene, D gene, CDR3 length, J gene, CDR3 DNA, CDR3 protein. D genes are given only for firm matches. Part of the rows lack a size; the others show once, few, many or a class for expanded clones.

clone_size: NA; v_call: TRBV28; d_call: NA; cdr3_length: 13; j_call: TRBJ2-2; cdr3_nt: TGTGCCAGCAGTCAACAAAACACCGGGGAGCTGTTTTTT; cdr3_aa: CASSQQNTGELFF
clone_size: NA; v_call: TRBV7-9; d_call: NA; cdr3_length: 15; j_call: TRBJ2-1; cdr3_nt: TGTGCCAGCAGCTTAGACAGGGTGGCCAGCAATGAGCAGTTCTTC; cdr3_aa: CASSLDRVASNEQFF
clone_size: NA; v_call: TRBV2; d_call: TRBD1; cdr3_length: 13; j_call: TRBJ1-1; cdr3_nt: TGTGCCAGCACTACAGGGGAGAACACTGAAGCTTTCTTT; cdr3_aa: CASTTGENTEAFF
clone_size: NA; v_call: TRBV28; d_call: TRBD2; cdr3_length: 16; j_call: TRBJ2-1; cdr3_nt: TGTGCCAGCAGGACTCCAGGGACTAGCGGATTCAATGAGCAGTTCTTC; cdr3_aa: CASRTPGTSGFNEQFF
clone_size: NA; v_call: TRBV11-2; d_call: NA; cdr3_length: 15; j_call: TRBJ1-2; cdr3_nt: TGTGCCAGCAGCTTCGGCTCCGGGACTAACTATGGCTACACCTTC; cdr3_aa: CASSFGSGTNYGYTF
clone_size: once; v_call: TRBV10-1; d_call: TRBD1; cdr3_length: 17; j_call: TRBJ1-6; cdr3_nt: TGCGCCAGCATTGGACAGGGATACAGGCCATATAATTCACCCCTCCACTTT; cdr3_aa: CASIGQGYRPYNSPLHF
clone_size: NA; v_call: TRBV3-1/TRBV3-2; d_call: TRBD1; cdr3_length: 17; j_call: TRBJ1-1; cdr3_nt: TGTGCCAGCAGCCCTCTGACAGGGTCACCACGTGCGGGCAGAGCTTTCTTT; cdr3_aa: CASSPLTGSPRAGRAFF
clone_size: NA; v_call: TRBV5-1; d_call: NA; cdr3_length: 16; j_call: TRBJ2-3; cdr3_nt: TGCGCCAGCAGCCTCGACTCAGGGCTTAGCACAGATACGCAGTATTTT; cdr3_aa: CASSLDSGLSTDTQYF
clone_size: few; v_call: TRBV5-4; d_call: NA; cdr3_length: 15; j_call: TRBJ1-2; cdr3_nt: TGTGCCAGCAGCTTGGCCAGGGCGGGGGACTATGGCTACACCTTC; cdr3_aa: CASSLARAGDYGYTF
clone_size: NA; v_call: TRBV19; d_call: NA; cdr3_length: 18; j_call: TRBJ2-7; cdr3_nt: TGTGCCAGTAGTGCCTCTCGGACAGGAGCCTCGGGGGAAGACGAGCAGTACTTC; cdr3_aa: CASSASRTGASGEDEQYF
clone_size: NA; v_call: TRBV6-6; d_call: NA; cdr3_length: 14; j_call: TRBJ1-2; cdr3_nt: TGTGCCAGCAGTACCCCGACAATAAACTATGGCTACACCTTC; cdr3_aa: CASSTPTINYGYTF
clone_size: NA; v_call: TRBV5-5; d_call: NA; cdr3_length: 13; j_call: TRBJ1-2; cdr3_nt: TGTGCCAGCAGCTGGGGGGGGCACAGTGGCTACACCTTC; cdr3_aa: CASSWGGHSGYTF
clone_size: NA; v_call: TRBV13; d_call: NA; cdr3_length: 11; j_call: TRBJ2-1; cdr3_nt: TGTGCCAGCAGCTTCCAGGGGGAGCAGTTCTTC; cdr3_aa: CASSFQGEQFF
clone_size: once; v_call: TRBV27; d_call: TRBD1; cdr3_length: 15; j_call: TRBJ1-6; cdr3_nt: TGTGCCAGCAGTTCCCCACAGGGGAAGTATAGTCCCCTCCACTTT; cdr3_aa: CASSSPQGKYSPLHF
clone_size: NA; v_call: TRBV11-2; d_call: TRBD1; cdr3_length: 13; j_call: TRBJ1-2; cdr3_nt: TGTGCCAGCAGCACGGACAGGAATTATGGCTACACCTTC; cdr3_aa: CASSTDRNYGYTF
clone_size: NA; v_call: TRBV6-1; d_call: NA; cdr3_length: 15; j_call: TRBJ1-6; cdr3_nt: TGTGCCAGCAGTGAAGCGGGGGGGGATAATTCACCCCTCCACTTT; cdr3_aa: CASSEAGGDNSPLHF
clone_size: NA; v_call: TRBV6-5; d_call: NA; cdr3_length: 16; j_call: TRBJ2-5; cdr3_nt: TGTGCCAGCAGTTGGCTTCGAGGGGGGGCGGGAGAGACCCAGTACTTC; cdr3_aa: CASSWLRGGAGETQYF
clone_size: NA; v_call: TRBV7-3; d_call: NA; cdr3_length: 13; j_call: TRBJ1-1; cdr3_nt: TGTGCCAGCAGCGTCGCGGAGAACACTGAAGCTTTCTTT; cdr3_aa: CASSVAENTEAFF
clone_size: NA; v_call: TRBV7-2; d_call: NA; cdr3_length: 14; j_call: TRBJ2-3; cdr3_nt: TGTGCCAGCAGCTTAGCGGACATGGCAACTACGCAGTATTTT; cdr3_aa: CASSLADMATTQYF
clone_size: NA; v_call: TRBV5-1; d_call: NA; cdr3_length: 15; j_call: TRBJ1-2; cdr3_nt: TGCGCCAGCAGCGCGGGCCCGGGGGCTAACTATGGCTACACCTTC; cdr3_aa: CASSAGPGANYGYTF
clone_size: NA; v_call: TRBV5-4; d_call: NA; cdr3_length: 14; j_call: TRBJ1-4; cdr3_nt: TGTGCCAGCAGCCAGGACTCGGGTAATGAAAAACTGTTTTTT; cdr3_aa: CASSQDSGNEKLFF
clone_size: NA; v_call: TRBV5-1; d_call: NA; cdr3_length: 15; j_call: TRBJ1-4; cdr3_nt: TGCGCCAGCAGCTTGGGCCGGGCCGCGGGGGAAAAACTGTTTTTT; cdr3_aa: CASSLGRAAGEKLFF
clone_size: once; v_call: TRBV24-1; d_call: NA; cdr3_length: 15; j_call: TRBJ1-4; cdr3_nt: TGTGCCACCAGTGATAACAGAGCAACTAATGAAAAACTGTTTTTT; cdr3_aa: CATSDNRATNEKLFF
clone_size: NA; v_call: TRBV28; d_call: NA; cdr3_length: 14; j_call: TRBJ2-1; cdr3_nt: TGTGCCAGCAGATTTGGGGCTAACTACAATGAGCAGTTCTTC; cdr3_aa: CASRFGANYNEQFF
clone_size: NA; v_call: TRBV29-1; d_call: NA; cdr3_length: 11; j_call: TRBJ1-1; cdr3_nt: TGCAGCGTTGTACAGGGCACTGAAGCTTTCTTT; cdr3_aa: CSVVQGTEAFF
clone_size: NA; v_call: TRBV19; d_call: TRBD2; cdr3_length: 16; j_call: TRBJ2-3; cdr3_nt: TGTGCCAGTAGTATAGGAGACGGGGGGGCAGCAGATACGCAGTATTTT; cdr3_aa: CASSIGDGGAADTQYF
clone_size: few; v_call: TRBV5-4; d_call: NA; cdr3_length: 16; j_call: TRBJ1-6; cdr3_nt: TGTGCCAGCAGCTTGACACAGGGAGGGAATAATTCACCCCTCCACTTT; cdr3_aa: CASSLTQGGNNSPLHF
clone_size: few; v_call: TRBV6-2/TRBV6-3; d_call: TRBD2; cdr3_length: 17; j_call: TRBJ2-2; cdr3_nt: TGTGCCAGCAGTTACCGTAGCGGGGGGGTAGTCACCGGGGAGCTGTTTTTT; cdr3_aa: CASSYRSGGVVTGELFF
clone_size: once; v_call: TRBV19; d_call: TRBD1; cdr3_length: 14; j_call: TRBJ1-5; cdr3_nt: TGTGCCACCCAGGGACAGGGAAAGCGGCAGCCCCAGCATTTT; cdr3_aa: CATQGQGKRQPQHF
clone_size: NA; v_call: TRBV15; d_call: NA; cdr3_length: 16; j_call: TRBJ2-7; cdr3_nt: TGTGCCACCAGCAGAGATCTGGTGGCAAGCTCCTACGAGCAGTACTTC; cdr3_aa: CATSRDLVASSYEQYF
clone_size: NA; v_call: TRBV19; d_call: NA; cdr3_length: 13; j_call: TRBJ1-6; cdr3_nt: TGTGCCAGTAAGGGGGTTTGGAATTCACCCCTCCACTTT; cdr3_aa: CASKGVWNSPLHF
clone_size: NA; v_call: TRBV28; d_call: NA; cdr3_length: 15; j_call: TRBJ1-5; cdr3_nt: TGTGCCAGCAGAACTATAGGACAGCTTAATCAGCCCCAGCATTTT; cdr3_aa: CASRTIGQLNQPQHF
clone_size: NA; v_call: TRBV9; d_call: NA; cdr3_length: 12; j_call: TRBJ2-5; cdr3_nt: TGTGCCAGCAGCGTAGATCGGGAGACCCAGTACTTC; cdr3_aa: CASSVDRETQYF
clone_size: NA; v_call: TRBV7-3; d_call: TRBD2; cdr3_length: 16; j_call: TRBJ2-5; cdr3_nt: TGTGCCAGCAGCTTAGATGGCGGGGGGGCCGCGGAGACCCAGTACTTC; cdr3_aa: CASSLDGGGAAETQYF
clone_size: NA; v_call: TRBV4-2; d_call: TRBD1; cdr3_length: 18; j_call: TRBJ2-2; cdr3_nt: TGTGCCAGCAGCCAAGATCGACCGGGACAGGGGCACACCGGGGAGCTGTTTTTT; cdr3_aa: CASSQDRPGQGHTGELFF
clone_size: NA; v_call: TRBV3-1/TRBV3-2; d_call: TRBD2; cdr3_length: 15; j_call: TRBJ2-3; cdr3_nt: TGTGCCAGTAACCGACTAGCGGGGGACACAGATACGCAGTATTTT; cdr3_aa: CASNRLAGDTDTQYF
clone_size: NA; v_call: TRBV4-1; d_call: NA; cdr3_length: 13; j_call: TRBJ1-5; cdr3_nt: TGCGCCAGCAGCCCGGACACGTTGCCGCCCCAGCATTTT; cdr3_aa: CASSPDTLPPQHF
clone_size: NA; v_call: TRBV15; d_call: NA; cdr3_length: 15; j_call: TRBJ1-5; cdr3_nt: TGTGCCACCAGCAGAGATCTCGGGGGGCTTCAGCCCCAGCATTTT; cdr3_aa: CATSRDLGGLQPQHF
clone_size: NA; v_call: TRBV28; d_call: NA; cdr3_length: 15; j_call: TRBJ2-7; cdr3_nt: TGTGCCAGCAGTTCCCCAGGGGCAGGCGGAGTGGAGCAGTACTTC; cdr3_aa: CASSSPGAGGVEQYF
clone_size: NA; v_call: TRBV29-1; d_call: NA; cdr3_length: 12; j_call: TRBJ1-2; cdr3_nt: TGCAGCGTCCCCCAGGGTGACTATGGCTACACCTTC; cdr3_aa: CSVPQGDYGYTF
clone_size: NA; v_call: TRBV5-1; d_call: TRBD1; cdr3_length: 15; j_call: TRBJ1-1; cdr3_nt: TGCGCCAGCAGCTCGGGTGACAGGGGGGCCACTGAAGCTTTCTTT; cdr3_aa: CASSSGDRGATEAFF
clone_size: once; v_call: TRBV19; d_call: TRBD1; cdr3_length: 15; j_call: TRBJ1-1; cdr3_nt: TGTGCCAGTAGTACCCAGGGGGCTGGGGACACTGAAGCTTTCTTT; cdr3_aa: CASSTQGAGDTEAFF
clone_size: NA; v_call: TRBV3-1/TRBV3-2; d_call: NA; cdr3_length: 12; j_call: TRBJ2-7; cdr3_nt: TGTGCCAGCAGCCGCGGGCGGCACGAGCAGTACTTC; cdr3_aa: CASSRGRHEQYF
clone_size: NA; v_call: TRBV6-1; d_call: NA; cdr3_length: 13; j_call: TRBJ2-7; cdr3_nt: TGTGCCAGCAGTGATCTGCTATCTTACGAGCAGTACTTC; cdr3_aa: CASSDLLSYEQYF
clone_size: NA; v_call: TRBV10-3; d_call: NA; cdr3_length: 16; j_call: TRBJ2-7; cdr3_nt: TGTGCCATCAGCCAGCCGGGATACCGCGAAAACTACGAGCAGTACTTC; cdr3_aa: CAISQPGYRENYEQYF
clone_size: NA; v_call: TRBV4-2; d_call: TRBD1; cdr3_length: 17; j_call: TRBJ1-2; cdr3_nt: TGTGCCAGCAGCCAAGAGGGACAGGCTCTCCCTGGCTATGGCTACACCTTC; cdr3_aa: CASSQEGQALPGYGYTF
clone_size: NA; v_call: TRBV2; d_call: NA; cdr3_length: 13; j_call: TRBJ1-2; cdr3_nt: TGTGCCAGCAGTGGGAGGTTGAGGGCTGGCTACACCTTC; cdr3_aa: CASSGRLRAGYTF
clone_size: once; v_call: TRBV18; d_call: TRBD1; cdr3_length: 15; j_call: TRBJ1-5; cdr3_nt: TGTGCCAGCTCACCCGGACAGGCCGGCAATCAGCCCCAGCATTTT; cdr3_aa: CASSPGQAGNQPQHF
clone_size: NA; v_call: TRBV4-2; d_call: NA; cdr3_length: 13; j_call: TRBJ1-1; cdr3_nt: TGTGCCAGCAGCCAAGATCGGAGATCTGAAGCTTTCTTT; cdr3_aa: CASSQDRRSEAFF
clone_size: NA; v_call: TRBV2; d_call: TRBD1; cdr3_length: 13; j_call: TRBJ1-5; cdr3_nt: TGTGCCAGCACCCCGACAGGGTATCAGCCCCAGCATTTT; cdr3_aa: CASTPTGYQPQHF
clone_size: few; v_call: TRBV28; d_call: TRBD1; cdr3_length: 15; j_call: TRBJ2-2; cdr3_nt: TGTGCCAGCACCTCCGGGACAGCGAACACCGGGGAGCTGTTTTTT; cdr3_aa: CASTSGTANTGELFF